The entry below gives a single TCR beta chain sequence along with its context. Its antigen is still unknown. TCRdb's copy holds only in-frame clones and misses some; the assay was immunoSEQ multiplex PCR. The data show about 98,000 clones, roughly 80% seen once. Alongside CTLA-4 blockade with ipilimumab, patients with chemo-refractory metastatic non-small-cell lung cancer received focal radiation. V shed 3 bases and J shed 2 bases, with 4 bases lying between them. CDR3 size: 11 residues. Germline V gene sequence: CDR1 DFQATT, CDR2 SNEGSKA (reference sequence). The source of the sample is a study of radiotherapy plus CTLA-4 blockade in lung cancer. Study as a whole: In 18% of patients, objective responses were seen; 31% had disease control.

Study outcomes and limitations: Clones of tumor-derived TCRs expanded in blood after radiotherapy plus ipilimumab. Reportedly, early blood T cell clone dynamics best predicted response, with interferon-beta.

The TCR originated in a human donor with non-small cell lung cancer who had a partial response to radiotherapy plus ipilimumab. The chain links TRBV20-1 to TRBJ2-5; D is ambiguous. Material: peripheral blood, obtained from a patient treated with radiotherapy plus ipilimumab. The CDR3: CSASPQETQYF. Here the CDR3 DNA reads TGCAGTGCTAGCCCTCAAGAGACCCAGTACTTC.